These 21 T cell receptor beta chains share one sample of origin, sequenced in a study of graft-versus-host responses after intestinal transplantation (TCRdb year 2021). The library relied on the immunoSEQ multiplex PCR assay. Not all clones reach the TCRdb copy of this immuneACCESS table, which keeps in-frame sequences only. Checked studies attribute under half of the gap to unresolved V genes and leave the rest unexplained. The sample yields roughly 97,000 clones; more than 85% were counted once. The ten biggest clones cover approximately 0.88% of the sample. Read against the paper, the sample's time point label means: cells obtained before transplantation from donor or recipient. These receptors have no known antigen. The material was unstimulated CD4+ T cells sorted from spleen or lymph node cells, obtained before intestinal transplant. The origin of the receptors is a human donor who received an intestinal transplant.

The chain couples TRBV18 to TRBJ2-3; 8 positions agree with TRBD1. The CDR3 spans 15 residues. J was trimmed by 2 bases and V by 2 bases; bases with no gene match: 3. Germline V CDR1 and CDR2: KGHSH, LQKENI. CDR3 loop: CASSPKTGDTDTQYF. CDR3 nucleotide sequence: TGTGCCAGCTCACCAAAGACAGGGGACACAGATACGCAGTATTTT.

V gene TRBV4-1 combines with J gene TRBJ2-5; D is unresolved. Trimming cost V 2 bases and J 4 bases, with 11 bases left between them. The CDR3 covers 14 residues. CDR1 is MGHRA and CDR2 is YSYEKL in the germline V gene. CDR3 DNA: TGCGCCAGCAGCCAAATGTGGGGTTTAGAGACCCAGTACTTC. Protein: CASSQMWGLETQYF.

The chain combines TRBV6-5 with TRBJ1-2, with 7 bases matching TRBD1. J was trimmed by 4 bases and V by 2 bases; bases with no gene match: 4. The CDR3 has 14 residues. The germline CDR1 and CDR2 sequences are MNHEY and SVGAGI. CDR3 nucleotides: TGTGCCAGCAGTTACAAGGGGGCGGGCTATGGCTACACCTTC. Protein product: CASSYKGAGYGYTF.

This rearrangement joins TRBV6-6 to TRBJ2-1; 9 positions match TRBD1. Germline trimming cut 4 bases from V and 6 bases from J; bases unmatched to any gene: 10. Germline assignment: CDR1 MNHNY and CDR2 SVGAGI (reference sequence). The CDR3 extends over 16 amino acids. This CDR3 is CASSSSGTGTGNEQFF. DNA for the CDR3: TGTGCCAGCAGTTCCTCCGGGACAGGGACCGGCAATGAGCAGTTCTTC.

The CDR3 is CASSPRGGTGELFF. The DNA of the CDR3 is TGCGCCAGCAGCCCCAGGGGAGGCACCGGGGAGCTGTTTTTT. The chain is built from TRBV4-1 and TRBJ2-2, with D perhaps being TRBD1 or TRBD2 (6 bases each). The germline V gene has CDR1 MGHRA and CDR2 YSYEKL. The CDR3 is 14 residues long. The ends were cut back, 4 bases at V and 4 bases at J, with 10 bases in the middle.

The chain has TRBV7-9 and TRBJ1-1, with unresolved D. The CDR3 is made up of 14 amino acids. Trimming stripped 5 bases from V and 3 bases from J, with 13 bases between. Germline V gene data show CDR1 as SEHNR and CDR2 as FQNEAQ (reference sequence). The CDR3: CASSPRRLDTEAFF. CDR3 coding DNA: TGTGCCAGCAGCCCACGACGCCTGGACACTGAAGCTTTCTTT. The entire variable domain, with the rest obtained from reference TRBV7-9 and TRBJ1-1, is as follows: DTGVSQNPRHKITKRGQNVTFRCDPISEHNRLYWYRQTLGQGPEFLTYFQNEAQLEKSRLLSDRFSAERPKGSFSTLEIQRTEQGDSAMYLCASSPRRLDTEAFFGQGTRLTVV.

The genes are TRBV12-5 and TRBJ2-5; 8 bases fit TRBD1. The CDR3 contains 21 residues. J lost 5 bases, V lost 3 bases, and 26 bases had no gene match. Germline V gives CDR1 LGHNT, CDR2 FRNRAP. CDR3 in amino acids: CASGFLSGGQGFPRGTETQYF. The CDR3 DNA reads TGTGCTAGTGGTTTTTTAAGTGGTGGACAGGGATTCCCTCGCGGTACGGAGACCCAGTACTTC.

On this clone itself: Other nucleotide sequences in the sample specify the same CDR3. The J gene is TRBJ1-5, the V gene TRBV6-1; the D is unclear. V lost 2 bases to trimming and J lost 0 bases, with 5 bases between them. This CDR3 has 14 residues. In germline, CDR1 is MNHNS, CDR2 SASEGT. The CDR3 DNA sequence: TGTGCCAGCAGTGAACAAAATAGCAATCAGCCCCAGCATTTT. Protein product: CASSEQNSNQPQHF.

This chain links TRBV18 with TRBJ2-5; D remains ambiguous. The CDR3 is 14 residues long. V lost 3 bases, J lost 2 bases, and 10 bases lay in between. Germline-derived CDR1 and CDR2 are KGHSH and LQKENI. CDR3 DNA: TGTGCCAGCTCACCGTCGACGGATCAAGAGACCCAGTACTTC. It translates to CASSPSTDQETQYF.

J is TRBJ2-4 and V is TRBV7-9; 9 bases agree with TRBD2. Germline CDR1 SEHNR, CDR2 FQNEAQ (reference sequence). This CDR3 is 16 amino acids long. The V segment lost 5 bases and the J segment 3 bases; nucleotides outside the gene matches: 8. The CDR3 DNA follows: TGTGCCAGCAGCGCAGGGCGCGGGGGGGACAAAAACATTCAGTACTTC. Protein: CASSAGRGGDKNIQYF.

The chain couples TRBV7-9 to TRBJ1-1, with D possibly matching TRBD1 (5 bases). CDR3 length equals 15 residues. Trimming stripped 0 bases from V and 2 bases from J, with 10 bases between. The germline CDR1 and CDR2 sequences are SEHNR and FQNEAQ (reference sequence). CDR3 residues: CASSLAGTGNTEAFF. CDR3 DNA sequence: TGTGCCAGCAGCTTAGCGGGGACGGGAAACACTGAAGCTTTCTTT.

The chain is built from TRBV5-1 and TRBJ1-2, with 10 bases that match TRBD1. V shed 4 bases, J shed 1 base, and the junction held 4 bases outside the gene matches. Germline V gene sequence: CDR1 SGHRS, CDR2 YFSETQ. CDR3 size: 15 residues. The CDR3: CASSLTGGLNYGYTF. CDR3 DNA: TGCGCCAGCAGCCTGACAGGGGGCCTTAACTATGGCTACACCTTC.

The rearrangement joins TRBV7-3 to TRBJ2-3; D gene ambiguous. CDR1 is SGHTA and CDR2 is FQGTGA in the germline V gene. This CDR3 has 12 residues. V was cut by 3 bases and J by 8 bases, with 9 bases left in between. The DNA for the CDR3 is TGTGCCAGCAGCTTTCAAGGTCGTACGCAGTATTTT. Amino acid sequence: CASSFQGRTQYF. The entire variable domain, with the rest obtained from reference TRBV7-3 and TRBJ2-3, is as follows: GAGVSQTPSNKVTEKGKYVELRCDPISGHTALYWYRQSLGQGPEFLIYFQGTGAADDSGLPNDRFFAVRPEGSVSTLKIQRTERGDSAVYLCASSFQGRTQYFGPGTRLTVL.

V gene TRBV2 combines with J gene TRBJ1-2, with unresolved D. This CDR3 is built from 12 residues. Germline CDR1 is SNHLY and CDR2 is FYNNEI. V gave up 6 bases and J gave up 7 bases, with 12 bases separating them. The DNA for the CDR3 is TGTGCCAGCAGCGCAGATCGCGGTGGCTACACCTTC. Its protein is CASSADRGGYTF.

The rearrangement uses TRBV27 and TRBJ1-6; TRBD1 might be the D (6 bases). The CDR3 sequence is 14 residues long. V lost 3 bases, J lost 9 bases, and 12 bases lay in between. Looked up from germline, CDR1 is MNHEY and CDR2 is SMNVEV (reference sequence). Here the CDR3 DNA reads TGTGCCAGCAGTTTCCGTCAGGGGCGTTCACCCCTCCACTTT. It translates to CASSFRQGRSPLHF.

V usage is TRBV6-5 and J usage is TRBJ1-2; the D is unclear. Trimming took 0 bases from V and 2 from J, leaving 7 bases between them. The V gene's germline CDR1 is MNHEY and CDR2 SVGAGI. This CDR3 spans 14 amino acids. This chain's CDR3 is CASSYSKGNYGYTF. CDR3 DNA sequence: TGTGCCAGCAGTTACTCGAAGGGAAACTATGGCTACACCTTC.

The chain recombines TRBV6-5 with TRBJ2-7, with 8 nucleotides matching TRBD1. The V segment lost 0 bases and the J segment 0 bases; nucleotides outside the gene matches: 4. The CDR3 spans 16 residues. The V gene's germline CDR1 is MNHEY and CDR2 SVGAGI. The CDR3 spells CASSYSRTGSSYEQYF. The CDR3 DNA follows: TGTGCCAGCAGTTACTCTAGGACAGGGAGCTCCTACGAGCAGTACTTC.

The CDR3 nucleotides read TGTGCCAGTAGTAGGGTAAACTATGGCTACACCTTC. Amino acid sequence: CASSRVNYGYTF. The chain has TRBV19 and TRBJ1-2; D remains ambiguous. CDR3 length equals 12 residues. Germline V lookup: CDR1 LNHDA, CDR2 SQIVND (reference sequence). The V end was cut by 4 bases, the J end by 2 bases, with 5 bases between.

V is TRBV7-9 and J is TRBJ1-1, with 7 positions matching TRBD1. Losses at the gene ends were 1 base for V and 4 bases for J; bases not matched to a gene: 3. This CDR3 contains 14 residues. Germline CDR1 SEHNR, CDR2 FQNEAQ (reference sequence). CDR3 sequence reads: CASSLETGVTEAFF. CDR3 coding DNA: TGTGCCAGCAGCTTAGAAACAGGGGTCACTGAAGCTTTCTTT.

This chain uses TRBV11-2 with TRBJ1-6, with unresolved D. Trimming removed 5 bases from V and 3 bases from J, with 14 bases in between. CDR1 is SGHAT, CDR2 FQNNGV, per germline. The CDR3 runs to 16 residues. CDR3 sequence (DNA): TGTGCCAGCAGCCTGATAAAGTCGGGCTATAATTCACCCCTCCACTTT. Translating gives CASSLIKSGYNSPLHF.

The chain joins TRBV27 to TRBJ2-7, with TRBD1 matching over 9 bases. Germline V gene sequence: CDR1 MNHEY, CDR2 SMNVEV (reference sequence). This CDR3 has 14 amino acids. Trimming cost V 5 bases and J 4 bases; bases outside gene matches: 6. The CDR3 sequence: CASSRGQGLYEQYF. Written as DNA, the CDR3 is TGTGCCAGCAGTCGGGGACAGGGTCTATACGAGCAGTACTTC.